The source of this T cell receptor beta chain is a study of CD8 T cells in Susac syndrome. RNA in amounts of about 0.5 to 1 ug was reverse transcribed with random hexamers. TCRdb passed the immunoSEQ multiplex PCR reads through MiXCR, listing each CDR3 protein once. Of 74,000 or so distinct CDR3 sequences in the sample, 93% were seen once. The germline V gene has CDR1 MNHEY and CDR2 SVGAGI. Deletions cut 0 bases from V and 16 bases from J, with 22 bases between. The CDR3 sequence is 15 residues long. In regard to this clonotype: Its antigen is undetermined.

Study-level results: The authors found no clonal expansion in Susac syndrome CD4+ T cell repertoires.

The TCR originated in a human donor with Susac syndrome. The rearrangement uses TRBV6-5 and TRBJ2-1; tentatively, D is TRBD2 (6 bases). Sequenced: CD4+ T cells from PBMCs. DNA of the CDR3: TGTGCCAGCAGTTACTCGCCATCCGAGGGCGGGAAAAAATTCTTC. Its protein is CASSYSPSEGGKKFF.